This T cell receptor beta chain originates from a study of blood T cell repertoires in COVID-19. Background on the study: COVID-19 samples, acute and convalescent, were from the United States, Italy and Spain.

Cohort allocation depended upon clinical history that participants reported. Trimming removed 5 bases at V and 5 bases at J, with 9 bases between. This CDR3 spans 13 amino acids. Per the germline V gene, CDR1 is MDHEN and CDR2 is SYDVKM. Original analysis: Reference gene primer amplification gave nucleated cell count estimates. The data were produced by immunoSEQ multiplex PCR, yet TCRdb's version contains in-frame clones alone and is incomplete. Clone size and V and J calls were adopted from that table, with D and trimming inferred from the DNA. The sample lists fewer than 400,000 clones, 85% to 95% occurring once.

V and J are TRBV28 and TRBJ1-4; unclear D gene. The specimen sequenced was PBMCs or T cells enriched from blood (not recorded which). The receptor was isolated from a woman aged 25 to 39 who had been exposed to COVID-19. This CDR3 reads CASSPTGNEKLFF. The CDR3 DNA reads as TGTGCCAGCAGTCCCACCGGGAATGAAAAACTGTTTTTT. Full variable domain (remainder filled in from reference TRBV28 and TRBJ1-4): DVKVTQSSRYLVKRTGEKVFLECVQDMDHENMFWYRQDPGLGLRLIYFSYDVKMKEKGDIPEGYSVSREKKERFSLILESASTNQTSMYLCASSPTGNEKLFFGSGTQLSVL.